This T cell receptor (beta chain) was profiled in a study of CXCR3-negative and CXCR3-positive naive CD8 T cells. Every CD8+ T cell subset underwent triplicate sorting at roughly 300,000 cells apiece. Those CD8+ T cells considered naive were CD45RO-CCR7+CD27+CD95-. The method, 5' RACE with UMI labels, was used to prepare the TRB cDNA libraries. TCRdb reanalyzed the 5' RACE reads, giving one entry per CDR3 protein sequence and no DNA. The sample's table shows around 150,000 distinct CDR3 sequences. The CDR3 length is 13 residues. With regard to this clonotype: The target antigen is unknown.

Study findings and constraints: For CXCR3-positive naive cells, TRB CDR3s were more hydrophobic than those of CXCR3-negative naive cells.

The TCR originated in a human donor in good health. Some clones in this sample may be carry-over from other donors' samples. The J gene is TRBJ2-7, the V gene TRBV12-3 or TRBV12-4; TCRdb proposes TRBD2, but this gene call is untestable without DNA. The specimen was naive CXCR3+ CD8+ T cells from blood. Subset meaning: CD45RO-CCR7+CD27+CD95- naive CD8+ T cells expressing CXCR3 (TNR3+). The CDR3 sequence is CASSPSGATEQYF.